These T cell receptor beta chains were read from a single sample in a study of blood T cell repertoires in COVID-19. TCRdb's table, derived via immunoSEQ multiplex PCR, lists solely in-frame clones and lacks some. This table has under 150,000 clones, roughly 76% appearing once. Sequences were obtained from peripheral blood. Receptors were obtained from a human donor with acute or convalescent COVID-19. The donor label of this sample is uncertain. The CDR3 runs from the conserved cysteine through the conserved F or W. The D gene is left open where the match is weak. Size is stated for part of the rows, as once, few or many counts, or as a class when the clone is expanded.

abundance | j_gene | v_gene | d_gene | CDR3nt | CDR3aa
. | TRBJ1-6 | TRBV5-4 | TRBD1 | TGTGCCAGCAGCAACAGGGGATTAGGCTATAATTCACCCCTCCACTTT | CASSNRGLGYNSPLHF
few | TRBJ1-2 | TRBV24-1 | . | TGTGCCACCAGTGATTTTACAGCTCCTTATGGCTACACCTTC | CATSDFTAPYGYTF
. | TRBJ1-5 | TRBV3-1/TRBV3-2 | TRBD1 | TGTGCCAGCAGCCAAGGGGACAGATATCAGCCCCAGCATTTT | CASSQGDRYQPQHF
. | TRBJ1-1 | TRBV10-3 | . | TGTGCCATCAGTAAACTGGGGGGGGCTGAAGCTTTCTTT | CAISKLGGAEAFF
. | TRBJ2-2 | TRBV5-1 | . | TGCGCCAGCAGGGGACACTCGAACACCGGGGAGCTGTTTTTT | CASRGHSNTGELFF
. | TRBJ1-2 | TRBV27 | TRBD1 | TGTGCCAGCAGGTCGTTTACCACAGGGGGCGACTATGGCTACACCTTC | CASRSFTTGGDYGYTF
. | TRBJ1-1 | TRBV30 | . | TGTGCCTGGAGTACTGGGGGGGGCTCCCTGAAAGCTTTCTTT | CAWSTGGGSLKAFF
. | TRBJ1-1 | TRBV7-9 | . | TGTGCCAGCAGCCCCAGAAATAAAGGGGACACTGAAGCTTTCTTT | CASSPRNKGDTEAFF
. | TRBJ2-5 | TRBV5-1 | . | TGCGCCAGCAGCTTGGCGCTGGAGCAAGAGACCCAGTACTTC | CASSLALEQETQYF
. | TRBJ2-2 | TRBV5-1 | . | TGCGCCAGTTTCTCAGGCCACCTCACGGAGCTGTTTTTT | CASFSGHLTELFF
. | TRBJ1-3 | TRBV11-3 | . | TGTGCCAGCAGCTTAAAGCCGGGTGCCACCATATATTTT | CASSLKPGATIYF
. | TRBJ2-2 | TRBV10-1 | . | TGCGCCAGCAGTGCGCTAGCAGGGGCGAACACCGGGGAGCTGTTTTTT | CASSALAGANTGELFF
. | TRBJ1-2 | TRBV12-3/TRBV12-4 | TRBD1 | TGTGCCAGCAGTCGGGACAGGCCGGCGGGCTACACCTTC | CASSRDRPAGYTF
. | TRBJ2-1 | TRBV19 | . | TGTGCCAGTAGTATAACCGGAGGGAGCAATGAGCAGTTCTTC | CASSITGGSNEQFF
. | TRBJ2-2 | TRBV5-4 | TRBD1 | TGTGCCAGCAGCGCGGGTTCGGACAGGACTTATGGTACCGGGGAGCTGTTTTTT | CASSAGSDRTYGTGELFF
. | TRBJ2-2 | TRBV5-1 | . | TGCGCCAGCACCCGGACATTCCCCGCGAACACCGGGGAGCTGTTTTTT | CASTRTFPANTGELFF
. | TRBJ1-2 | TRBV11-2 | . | TGTGCCAGCAGCTCCTCTAGTAACTATGGCTACACCTTC | CASSSSSNYGYTF
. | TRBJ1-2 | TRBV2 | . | TGTGCCAGCAGTGAGGTGTTAGCTAACTATGGCTACACCTTC | CASSEVLANYGYTF
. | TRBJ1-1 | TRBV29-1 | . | TGCAGCGTGGAGGACGAGACTGAAGCTTTCTTT | CSVEDETEAFF
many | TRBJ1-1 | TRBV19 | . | TGTGCCAGTAGTACCAGTAATATCAGGGACACTGAAGCTTTCTTT | CASSTSNIRDTEAFF
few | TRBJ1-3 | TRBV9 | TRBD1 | TGTGCCAGCAGCGCTGCTCCAGGGGGCGCTGGAAACACCATATATTTT | CASSAAPGGAGNTIYF
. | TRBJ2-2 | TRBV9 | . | TGTGCCAGTCAGGGCCGGGGGTCGAACACCGGGGAGCTGTTTTTT | CASQGRGSNTGELFF
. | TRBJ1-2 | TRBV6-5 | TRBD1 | TGTGCCAGCAGTCACTCCTCTGCGCCAGGGGGCCATGGCTACACCTTC | CASSHSSAPGGHGYTF
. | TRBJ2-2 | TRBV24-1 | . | TGTGCCACCAGTGATTTGAACTACGGGGACACCGGGGAGCTGTTTTTT | CATSDLNYGDTGELFF
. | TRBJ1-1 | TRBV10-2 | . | TGCGCCAGCAGTGATTGGACAGAAAACACTGAAGCTTTCTTT | CASSDWTENTEAFF
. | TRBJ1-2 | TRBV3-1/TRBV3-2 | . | TGTGCCAGCAGCCAACGGGGGGTGGATGCTTTATATAACTATGGCTACACCTTC | CASSQRGVDALYNYGYTF
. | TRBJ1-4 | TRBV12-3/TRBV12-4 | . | TGTGCCAGCAGATCTTCAGGTGAAAAACTGTTTTTT | CASRSSGEKLFF
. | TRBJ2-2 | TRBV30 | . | TGTGCCTGCCCCGAGGGGGCGGGGGGCACCGGGGAGCTGTTTTTT | CACPEGAGGTGELFF
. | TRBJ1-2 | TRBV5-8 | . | TGTGCCAGCAGCCTGCAGGGGAACTATGGCTACACCTTC | CASSLQGNYGYTF
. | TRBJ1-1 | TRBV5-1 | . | TGCGCCAGCAGCTTGGGAGGAGGGGACACTGAAGCTTTCTTT | CASSLGGGDTEAFF
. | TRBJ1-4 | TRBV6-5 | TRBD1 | TGTGCCAGCGGGAGACAGGGATTAAGAGAAAAACTGTTTTTT | CASGRQGLREKLFF
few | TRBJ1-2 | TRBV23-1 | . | TGCGCCAGCAGCCTTAGAAGGGGAGGGGATGGCTACACCTTC | CASSLRRGGDGYTF
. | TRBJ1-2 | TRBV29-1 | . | TGCAGCGTTGAAGGTCGGGGGAACTATGGCTACACCTTC | CSVEGRGNYGYTF
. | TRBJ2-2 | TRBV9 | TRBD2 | TGTGCCAGCAGCGGGATTAGCGGGGGGGCTACCACCGGGGAGCTGTTTTTT | CASSGISGGATTGELFF
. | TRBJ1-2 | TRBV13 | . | TGTGCCAGCAGCTTAGTAGGGGTAAGGAATGGCTACACCTTC | CASSLVGVRNGYTF
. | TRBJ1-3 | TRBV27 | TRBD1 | TGTGCCAGCAGCCGGGGACAGGGGGGAAACACCATATATTTT | CASSRGQGGNTIYF
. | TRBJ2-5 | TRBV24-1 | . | TGTGCCACCAGTGATCCCAGGAATGGTGCGGAGACCCAGTACTTC | CATSDPRNGAETQYF
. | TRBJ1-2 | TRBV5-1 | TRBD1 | TGCGCCAGCAGCTTGGAGGGGGACAGTTCTTTAATCACCTTC | CASSLEGDSSLITF
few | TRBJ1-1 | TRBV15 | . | TGTGCCACCAGCGTTTACAGGGAAAACCCGGAAGCTTTCTTT | CATSVYRENPEAFF
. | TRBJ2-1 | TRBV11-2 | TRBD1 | TGTGCCAGCACCCGGACAGGGGCGACCGAGAGCTCCTACAATGAGCAGTTCTTC | CASTRTGATESSYNEQFF
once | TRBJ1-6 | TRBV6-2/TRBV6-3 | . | TGTGCCAGCAGTCGCCTCGGGAGCTCCTATAATTCACCCCTCCACTTT | CASSRLGSSYNSPLHF
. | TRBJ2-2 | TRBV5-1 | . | TGCGCCAGCAGCCCCCCCGGAATACCAAGGGGCACCGGGGAGCTGTTTTTT | CASSPPGIPRGTGELFF
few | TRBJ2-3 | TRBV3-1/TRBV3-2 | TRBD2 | TGTGCCAGCAGCCTCCTGGTGGCTAGCGGGGGTCACTCTGACACAGATACGCAGTATTTT | CASSLLVASGGHSDTDTQYF
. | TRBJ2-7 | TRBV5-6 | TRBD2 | TGTGCCAGCAGCTTGGTCCTACGGGGGGCCTACGAGCAGTACTTC | CASSLVLRGAYEQYF
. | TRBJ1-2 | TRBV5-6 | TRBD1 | TGTGCCAGCAGCTTAACCGGGACAGCCTCTTCGCTTGGCTACACCTTC | CASSLTGTASSLGYTF
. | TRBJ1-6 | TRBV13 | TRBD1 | TGTGCCAGCAGCGCAGAACAGGGGGAAGTTTCACCCCTCCACTTT | CASSAEQGEVSPLHF
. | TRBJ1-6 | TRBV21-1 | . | TGTGCCAGCAGCAAAGAGGCCGATCCGGGAAATTCACCCCTCCACTTT | CASSKEADPGNSPLHF
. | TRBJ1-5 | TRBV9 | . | TGTGCCAGCAGCCCAGACACTAGCAATCAGCCCCAGCATTTT | CASSPDTSNQPQHF
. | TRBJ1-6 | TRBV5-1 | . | TGCGCCAGCAGCCCCTACGGGGACTCCTATAATTCACCCCTCCACTTT | CASSPYGDSYNSPLHF